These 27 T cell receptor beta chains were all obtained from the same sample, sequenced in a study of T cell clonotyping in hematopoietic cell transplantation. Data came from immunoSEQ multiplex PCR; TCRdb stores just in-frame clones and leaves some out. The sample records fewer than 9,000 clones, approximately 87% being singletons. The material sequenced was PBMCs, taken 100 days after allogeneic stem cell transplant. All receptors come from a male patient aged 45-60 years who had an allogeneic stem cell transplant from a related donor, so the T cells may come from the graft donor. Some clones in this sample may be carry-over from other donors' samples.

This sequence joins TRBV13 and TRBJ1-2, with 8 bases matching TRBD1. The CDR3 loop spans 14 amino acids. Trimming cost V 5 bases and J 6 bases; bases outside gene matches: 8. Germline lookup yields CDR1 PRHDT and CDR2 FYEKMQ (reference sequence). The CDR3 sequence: CASSGRTGRDGYTF. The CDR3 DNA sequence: TGTGCCAGCAGCGGCCGGACAGGGCGAGATGGCTACACCTTC.

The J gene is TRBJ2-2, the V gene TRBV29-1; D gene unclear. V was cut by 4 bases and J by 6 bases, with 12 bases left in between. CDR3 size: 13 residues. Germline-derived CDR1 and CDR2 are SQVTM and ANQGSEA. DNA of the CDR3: TGCAGCGTTGGTACAACTGCCTCCGGGGAGCTGTTTTTT. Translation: CSVGTTASGELFF.

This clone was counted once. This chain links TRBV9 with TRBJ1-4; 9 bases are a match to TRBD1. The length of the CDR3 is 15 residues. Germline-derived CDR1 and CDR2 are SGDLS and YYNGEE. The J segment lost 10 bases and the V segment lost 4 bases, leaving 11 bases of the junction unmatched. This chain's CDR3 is CASSHPGQGQGKLFF. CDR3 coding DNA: TGTGCCAGCAGCCATCCGGGACAGGGTCAGGGAAAACTGTTTTTT.

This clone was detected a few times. The CDR3 DNA is TGTGCCAGCAGCTCGGGACAGGTGAAAGAGACCCAGTACTTC. This sequence encodes CASSSGQVKETQYF. V usage is TRBV11-2 and J usage is TRBJ2-5; 8 nucleotides agree with TRBD1. The CDR3 has 14 residues. CDR1 and CDR2 from the germline V gene are SGHAT and FQNNGV. V was pared by 4 bases and J by 3 bases, with 4 bases of the junction left unmatched.

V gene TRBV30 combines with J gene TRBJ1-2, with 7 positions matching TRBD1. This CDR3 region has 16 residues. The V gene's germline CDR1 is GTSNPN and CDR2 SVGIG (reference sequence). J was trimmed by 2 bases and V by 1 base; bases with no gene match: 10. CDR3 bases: TGTGCCTGGAGTGCCGGACAGGTCCTTATCAACTATGGCTACACCTTC. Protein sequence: CAWSAGQVLINYGYTF.

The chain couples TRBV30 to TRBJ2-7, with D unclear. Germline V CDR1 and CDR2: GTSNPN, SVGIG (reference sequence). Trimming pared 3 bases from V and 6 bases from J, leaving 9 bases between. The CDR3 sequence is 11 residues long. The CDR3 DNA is TGTGCCTGGAGGCCCGGCGGCGAGCAGTACTTC. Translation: CAWRPGGEQYF.

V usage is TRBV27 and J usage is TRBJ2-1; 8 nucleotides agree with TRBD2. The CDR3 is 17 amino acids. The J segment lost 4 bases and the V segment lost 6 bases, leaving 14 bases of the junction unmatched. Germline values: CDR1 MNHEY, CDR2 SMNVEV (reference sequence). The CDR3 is CASRPGLGPRMYNEQFF. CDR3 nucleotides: TGTGCCAGCAGACCGGGACTAGGACCAAGGATGTACAATGAGCAGTTCTTC.

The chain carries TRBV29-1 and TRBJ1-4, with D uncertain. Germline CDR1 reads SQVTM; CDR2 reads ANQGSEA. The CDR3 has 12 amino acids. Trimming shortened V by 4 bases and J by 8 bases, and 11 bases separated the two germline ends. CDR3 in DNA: TGCAGCGTTGCCACGTCCAAGGAAAAACTGTTTTTT. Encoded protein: CSVATSKEKLFF.

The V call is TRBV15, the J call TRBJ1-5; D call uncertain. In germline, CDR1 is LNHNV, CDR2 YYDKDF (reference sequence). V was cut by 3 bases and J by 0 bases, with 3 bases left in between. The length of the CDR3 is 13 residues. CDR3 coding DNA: TGTGCCACCAGCAGTTATAGCAATCAGCCCCAGCATTTT. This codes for CATSSYSNQPQHF.

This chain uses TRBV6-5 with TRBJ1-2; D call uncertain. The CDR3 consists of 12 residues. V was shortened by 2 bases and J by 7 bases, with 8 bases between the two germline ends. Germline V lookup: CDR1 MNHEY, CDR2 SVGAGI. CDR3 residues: CASSYPRVGYTF. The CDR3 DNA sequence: TGTGCCAGCAGTTACCCTCGGGTTGGCTACACCTTC.

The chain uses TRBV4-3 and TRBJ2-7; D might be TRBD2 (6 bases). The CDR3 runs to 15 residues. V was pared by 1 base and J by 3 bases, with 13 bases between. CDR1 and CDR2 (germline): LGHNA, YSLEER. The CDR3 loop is CASSQGSGSVYEQYF. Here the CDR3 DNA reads TGCGCCAGCAGCCAAGGTAGCGGATCCGTCTACGAGCAGTACTTC.

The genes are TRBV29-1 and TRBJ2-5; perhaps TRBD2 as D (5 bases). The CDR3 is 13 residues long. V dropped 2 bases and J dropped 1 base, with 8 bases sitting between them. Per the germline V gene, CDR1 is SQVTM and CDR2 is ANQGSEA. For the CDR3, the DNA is TGCAGCGTTGAACCCGGGATCCAAGAGACCCAGTACTTC. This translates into CSVEPGIQETQYF.

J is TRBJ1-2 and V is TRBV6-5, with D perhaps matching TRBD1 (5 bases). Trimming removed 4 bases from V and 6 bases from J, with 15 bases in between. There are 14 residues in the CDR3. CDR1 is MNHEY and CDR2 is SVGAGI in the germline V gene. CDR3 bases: TGTGCCAGCAGTTTATCCGGGGCGGTGGATGGCTACACCTTC. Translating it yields CASSLSGAVDGYTF.

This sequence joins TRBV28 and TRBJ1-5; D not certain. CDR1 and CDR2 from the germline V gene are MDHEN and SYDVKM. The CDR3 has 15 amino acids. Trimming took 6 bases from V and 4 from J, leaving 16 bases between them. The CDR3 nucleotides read TGTGCCAGCAGCCCCGGACTGATTCTAAATCAGCCCCAGCATTTT. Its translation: CASSPGLILNQPQHF. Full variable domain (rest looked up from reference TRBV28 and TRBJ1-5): DVKVTQSSRYLVKRTGEKVFLECVQDMDHENMFWYRQDPGLGLRLIYFSYDVKMKEKGDIPEGYSVSREKKERFSLILESASTNQTSMYLCASSPGLILNQPQHFGDGTRLSIL.

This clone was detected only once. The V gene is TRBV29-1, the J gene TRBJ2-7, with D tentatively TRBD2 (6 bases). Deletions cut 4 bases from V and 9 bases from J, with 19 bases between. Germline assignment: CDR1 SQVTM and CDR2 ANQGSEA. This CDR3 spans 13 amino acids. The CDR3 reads CSVVSRGMGAQYF. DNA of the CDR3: TGCAGCGTTGTGTCCCGCGGGATGGGCGCGCAGTACTTC.

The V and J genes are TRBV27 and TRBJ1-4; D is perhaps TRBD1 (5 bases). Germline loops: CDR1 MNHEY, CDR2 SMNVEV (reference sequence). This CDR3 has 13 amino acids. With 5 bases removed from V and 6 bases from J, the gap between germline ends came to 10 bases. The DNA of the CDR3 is TGTGCCAGCAGTAAGCAGGGTGATGAAAAACTGTTTTTT. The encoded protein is CASSKQGDEKLFF.

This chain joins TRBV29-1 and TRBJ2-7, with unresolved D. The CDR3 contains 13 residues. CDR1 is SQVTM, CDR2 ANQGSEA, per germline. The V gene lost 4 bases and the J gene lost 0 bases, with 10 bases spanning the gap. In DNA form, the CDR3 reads TGCAGCGTTGTGGAAGTACACTCCTACGAGCAGTACTTC. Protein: CSVVEVHSYEQYF.

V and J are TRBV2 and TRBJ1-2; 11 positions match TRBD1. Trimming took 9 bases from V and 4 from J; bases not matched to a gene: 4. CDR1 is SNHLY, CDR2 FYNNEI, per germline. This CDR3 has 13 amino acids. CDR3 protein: CARRDRGTYGYTF. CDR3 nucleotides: TGTGCCAGAAGGGACAGGGGGACCTATGGCTACACCTTC.

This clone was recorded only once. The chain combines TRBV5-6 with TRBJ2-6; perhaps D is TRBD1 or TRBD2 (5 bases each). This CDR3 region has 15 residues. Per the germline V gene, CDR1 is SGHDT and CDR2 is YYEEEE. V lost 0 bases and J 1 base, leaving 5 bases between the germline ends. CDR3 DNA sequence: TGTGCCAGCAGCTTGGGGGGGTCTGGGGCCAACGTCCTGACTTTC. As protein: CASSLGGSGANVLTF.

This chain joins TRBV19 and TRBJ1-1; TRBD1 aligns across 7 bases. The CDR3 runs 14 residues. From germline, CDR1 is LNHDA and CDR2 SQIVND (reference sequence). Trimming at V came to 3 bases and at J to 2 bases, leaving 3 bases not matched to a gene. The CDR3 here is CASSMWDRNTEAFF. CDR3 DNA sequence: TGTGCCAGTAGTATGTGGGACAGAAACACTGAAGCTTTCTTT.

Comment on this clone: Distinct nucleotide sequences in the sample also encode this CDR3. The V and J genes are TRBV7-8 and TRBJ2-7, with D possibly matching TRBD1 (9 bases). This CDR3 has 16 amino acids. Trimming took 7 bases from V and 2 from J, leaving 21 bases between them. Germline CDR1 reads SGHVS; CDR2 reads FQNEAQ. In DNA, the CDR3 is TGTGCCAGCAAACTATCGGGGGGGACAGGGACCTACGAGCAGTACTTC. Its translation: CASKLSGGTGTYEQYF.

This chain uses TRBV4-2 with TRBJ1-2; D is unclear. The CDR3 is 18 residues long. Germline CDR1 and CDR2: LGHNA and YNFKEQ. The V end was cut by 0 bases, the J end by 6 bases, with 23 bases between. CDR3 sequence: CASSQDRELGRQRDGYTF. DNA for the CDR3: TGTGCCAGCAGCCAAGATCGGGAATTGGGCAGGCAAAGGGATGGCTACACCTTC.

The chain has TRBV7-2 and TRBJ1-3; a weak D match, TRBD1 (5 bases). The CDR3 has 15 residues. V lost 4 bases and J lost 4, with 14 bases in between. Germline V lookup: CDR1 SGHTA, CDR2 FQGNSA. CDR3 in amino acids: CASSSRIRGGNTIYF. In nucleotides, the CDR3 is TGTGCCAGCAGCTCCCGGATCCGGGGGGGAAACACCATATATTTT.

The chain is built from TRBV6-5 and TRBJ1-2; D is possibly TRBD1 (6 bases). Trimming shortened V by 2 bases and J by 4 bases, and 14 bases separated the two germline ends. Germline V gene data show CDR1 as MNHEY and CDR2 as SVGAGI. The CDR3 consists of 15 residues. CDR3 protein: CASSYEGTSSYGYTF. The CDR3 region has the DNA TGTGCCAGCAGTTACGAGGGGACATCCTCCTATGGCTACACCTTC.

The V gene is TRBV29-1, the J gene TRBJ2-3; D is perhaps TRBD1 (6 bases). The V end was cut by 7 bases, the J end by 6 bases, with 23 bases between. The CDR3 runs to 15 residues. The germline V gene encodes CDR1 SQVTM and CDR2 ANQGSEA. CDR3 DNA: TGCAGCGCCCAACCCTATGGGGGCGCTAGGGATACGCAGTATTTT. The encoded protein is CSAQPYGGARDTQYF.

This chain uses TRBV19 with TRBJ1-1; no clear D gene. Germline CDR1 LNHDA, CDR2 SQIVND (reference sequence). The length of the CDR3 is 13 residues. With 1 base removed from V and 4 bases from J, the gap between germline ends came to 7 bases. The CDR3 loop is CASSIGIATEAFF. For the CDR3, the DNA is TGTGCCAGTAGTATAGGAATTGCCACTGAAGCTTTCTTT.

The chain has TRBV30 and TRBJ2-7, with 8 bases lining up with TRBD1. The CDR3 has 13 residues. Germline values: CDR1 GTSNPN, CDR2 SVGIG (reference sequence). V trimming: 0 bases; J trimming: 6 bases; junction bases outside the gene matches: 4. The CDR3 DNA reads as TGTGCCTGGAGTGTAGGACAGGGACCCGAGCAGTACTTC. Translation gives CAWSVGQGPEQYF.